This is a list of T cell receptor beta chains from one sample in a study of shared clonotypes between healthy human individuals. Some clones are missing from TCRdb's copy, which holds only in-frame ones; the method was immunoSEQ multiplex PCR. The repertoire includes approximately 1.9 million clones, over 85% of them detected once, and around 1.7% sits in the top ten. Input material: naive CD8+ T cells from PBMCs. The receptors derive from a young man in good health. Some clones in this sample may be carry-over from other donors' samples. Each CDR3 is given with its conserved first and last residue. A D gene is named only where the DNA matches it firmly. Not all rows give a size; the values are once, few, many and, for expanded clones, a class.

v_gene: TRBV9; j_gene: TRBJ2-7; d_gene: TRBD2; abundance: -; CDR3nt: TGTGCCAGCAGCGTAGGCGGCGGGAGGGGGTACGAGCAGTACTTC; CDR3aa: CASSVGGGRGYEQYF
v_gene: TRBV10-3; j_gene: TRBJ2-1; d_gene: TRBD2; abundance: -; CDR3nt: TGTGCCATCAGTGCTCAACTACTAGCGGGAGTTGGATATGAGCAGTTCTTC; CDR3aa: CAISAQLLAGVGYEQFF
v_gene: TRBV27; j_gene: TRBJ2-2; d_gene: -; abundance: -; CDR3nt: TGTGCCACCCACGTCGGGGGGGAGCTGTTTTTT; CDR3aa: CATHVGGELFF
v_gene: TRBV9; j_gene: TRBJ1-1; d_gene: -; abundance: -; CDR3nt: TGTGCCAGCAGCGCCGGATCGAACACTGAAGCTTTCTTT; CDR3aa: CASSAGSNTEAFF
v_gene: TRBV7-3; j_gene: TRBJ2-5; d_gene: -; abundance: -; CDR3nt: TGTGCCAGCAGCCCCACCCATGGGGGGATGGTTGAGACCCAGTACTTC; CDR3aa: CASSPTHGGMVETQYF
v_gene: TRBV27; j_gene: TRBJ1-2; d_gene: -; abundance: -; CDR3nt: TGTGCCAGCAGTTGGGCGGGGGGCTATGACTATGGCTACACCTTC; CDR3aa: CASSWAGGYDYGYTF
v_gene: TRBV4-1; j_gene: TRBJ2-1; d_gene: TRBD2; abundance: -; CDR3nt: TGCGCCAGCAGCGACCGGACTAGCGGGAGGGGAAATGAGCAGTTCTTC; CDR3aa: CASSDRTSGRGNEQFF
v_gene: TRBV7-9; j_gene: TRBJ2-1; d_gene: -; abundance: once; CDR3nt: TGTGCCAGCAGCTTACTCCGGGGAGCCGACAATGAGCAGTTCTTC; CDR3aa: CASSLLRGADNEQFF
v_gene: TRBV27; j_gene: TRBJ2-7; d_gene: -; abundance: once; CDR3nt: TGTGCCAGCAGAACCGTGGGAAGCTCCTACGAGCAGTACTTC; CDR3aa: CASRTVGSSYEQYF
v_gene: TRBV5-4; j_gene: TRBJ2-2; d_gene: TRBD2; abundance: -; CDR3nt: TGTGCCAGCAGCTTGAAGCGGGAGCTCGGCGGGGAGCTGTTTTTT; CDR3aa: CASSLKRELGGELFF
v_gene: TRBV6-1; j_gene: TRBJ1-2; d_gene: -; abundance: -; CDR3nt: TGTGCCAGCAGTGAATCCGGACAGATCTATGGCTACACCTTC; CDR3aa: CASSESGQIYGYTF
v_gene: TRBV9; j_gene: TRBJ2-1; d_gene: TRBD2; abundance: -; CDR3nt: TGTGCCAGCAGCGGGCTAGCGGGGTACAATGAGCAGTTCTTC; CDR3aa: CASSGLAGYNEQFF
v_gene: TRBV5-6; j_gene: TRBJ2-7; d_gene: -; abundance: -; CDR3nt: TGTGCCAGCAGCTTAGGGGACGGAATCGAGCAGTACTTC; CDR3aa: CASSLGDGIEQYF
v_gene: TRBV9; j_gene: TRBJ2-7; d_gene: -; abundance: -; CDR3nt: TGTGCCAGCAGCGGCCATTCGGGGGACAGCTACGAGCAGTACTTC; CDR3aa: CASSGHSGDSYEQYF
v_gene: TRBV7-8; j_gene: TRBJ1-3; d_gene: -; abundance: -; CDR3nt: TGTGCCAGCAGCTTAGTATGGAAGATTAGCTCTGGAAACACCATATATTTT; CDR3aa: CASSLVWKISSGNTIYF
v_gene: TRBV6-5; j_gene: TRBJ1-2; d_gene: -; abundance: -; CDR3nt: TGTGCCAGCAGCAACGGGGGGGCTCAGGCCTATGGCTACACCTTC; CDR3aa: CASSNGGAQAYGYTF
v_gene: TRBV9; j_gene: TRBJ2-1; d_gene: TRBD2; abundance: -; CDR3nt: TGTGCCAGCAGCCCCCGGGCGGGAGGCCTTTACAATGAGCAGTTCTTC; CDR3aa: CASSPRAGGLYNEQFF
v_gene: TRBV2; j_gene: TRBJ2-3; d_gene: TRBD1; abundance: -; CDR3nt: TGTGCCAGCAGCCCGGGACAGGGTGAGGCAGATACGCAGTATTTT; CDR3aa: CASSPGQGEADTQYF
v_gene: TRBV7-8; j_gene: TRBJ2-1; d_gene: -; abundance: -; CDR3nt: TGTGCCAGCAGCTTAAGGGTAGGTAACAATGAGCAGTTCTTC; CDR3aa: CASSLRVGNNEQFF
v_gene: TRBV30; j_gene: TRBJ2-3; d_gene: -; abundance: -; CDR3nt: TGTGCCTGGAGTGTACTTGGCCCTCCAGATACGCAGTATTTT; CDR3aa: CAWSVLGPPDTQYF
v_gene: TRBV30; j_gene: TRBJ1-4; d_gene: -; abundance: -; CDR3nt: TGTGCCTGGAGGGGGAACCTTCGGACAACTAATGAAAAACTGTTTTTT; CDR3aa: CAWRGNLRTTNEKLFF
v_gene: TRBV6-4; j_gene: TRBJ1-2; d_gene: TRBD1; abundance: -; CDR3nt: TGTGCCAGCAGCCCGGGACAGGGCGACTATGGCTACACCTTC; CDR3aa: CASSPGQGDYGYTF
v_gene: TRBV6-1; j_gene: TRBJ2-7; d_gene: -; abundance: -; CDR3nt: TGTGCCAGCAGTGCATTCAAATTCTCCTACGAGCAGTACTTC; CDR3aa: CASSAFKFSYEQYF
v_gene: TRBV5-6; j_gene: TRBJ2-7; d_gene: -; abundance: -; CDR3nt: TGTGCCAGCAGCTATGCTGGGGTTGAGCAGTACTTC; CDR3aa: CASSYAGVEQYF
v_gene: TRBV5-1; j_gene: TRBJ2-6; d_gene: -; abundance: -; CDR3nt: TGCGCCAGCAGCTTGGTTGGGCTCCCGAGTACTGGGGCCAACGTCCTGACTTTC; CDR3aa: CASSLVGLPSTGANVLTF
v_gene: TRBV29-1; j_gene: TRBJ2-7; d_gene: -; abundance: -; CDR3nt: TGCAGCGTCCTTTTGACAGCTACCTACGAGCAGTACTTC; CDR3aa: CSVLLTATYEQYF
v_gene: TRBV5-6; j_gene: TRBJ1-2; d_gene: -; abundance: few; CDR3nt: TGTGCCAGCAGCTCCCTCTATGGCTACACCTTC; CDR3aa: CASSSLYGYTF
v_gene: TRBV9; j_gene: TRBJ2-3; d_gene: TRBD2; abundance: -; CDR3nt: TGTGCCAGCAGCACTAGCGGGGTGGGGGATACGCAGTATTTT; CDR3aa: CASSTSGVGDTQYF
v_gene: TRBV7-9; j_gene: TRBJ2-1; d_gene: -; abundance: -; CDR3nt: TGTGCCAGCAGCGAAGGTCTTCCAGCGAGGAATGAGCAGTTCTTC; CDR3aa: CASSEGLPARNEQFF
v_gene: TRBV2; j_gene: TRBJ2-2; d_gene: TRBD2; abundance: once; CDR3nt: TGTGCCAGCAGTGGTCATAGCGGGAAGGTCACCGGGGAGCTGTTTTTT; CDR3aa: CASSGHSGKVTGELFF
v_gene: TRBV27; j_gene: TRBJ2-7; d_gene: -; abundance: -; CDR3nt: TGTGCCAGCAGTTTTAGTGTGGGACCTCAAACCTACGAGCAGTACTTC; CDR3aa: CASSFSVGPQTYEQYF
v_gene: TRBV27; j_gene: TRBJ2-7; d_gene: TRBD1; abundance: once; CDR3nt: TGTGCCAGCAGTTTATCGACAGGGGGGTACGAGCAGTACTTC; CDR3aa: CASSLSTGGYEQYF
v_gene: TRBV10-3; j_gene: TRBJ2-1; d_gene: TRBD2; abundance: -; CDR3nt: TGTGCCATCAGTGCTGGGGGGGAGGGCCGGAGGGAGCAGTTCTTC; CDR3aa: CAISAGGEGRREQFF
v_gene: TRBV11-2; j_gene: TRBJ2-1; d_gene: TRBD2; abundance: -; CDR3nt: TGTGCCAGCAGGGAAACTAGCGCGGGGTCCTACAATGAGCAGTTCTTC; CDR3aa: CASRETSAGSYNEQFF
v_gene: TRBV7-4; j_gene: TRBJ1-4; d_gene: -; abundance: once; CDR3nt: TGTGCCAGCAGCGTTCAAAGGGGGTTTAATGAAAAACTGTTTTTT; CDR3aa: CASSVQRGFNEKLFF
v_gene: TRBV6-1; j_gene: TRBJ2-3; d_gene: TRBD2; abundance: -; CDR3nt: TGTGCCAGCAGTTGGACTAGCGAAGTCCCAGATACGCAGTATTTT; CDR3aa: CASSWTSEVPDTQYF
v_gene: TRBV5-1; j_gene: TRBJ1-4; d_gene: TRBD1; abundance: -; CDR3nt: TGCGCCAGCAGCTTTGACAGGGGCAATGAAAAACTGTTTTTT; CDR3aa: CASSFDRGNEKLFF
v_gene: TRBV11-1; j_gene: TRBJ2-7; d_gene: TRBD2; abundance: -; CDR3nt: TGTGCCAGCAGCCAGGCGGGGGGCTACTACGAGCAGTACTTC; CDR3aa: CASSQAGGYYEQYF
v_gene: TRBV28; j_gene: TRBJ1-2; d_gene: -; abundance: -; CDR3nt: TGTGCCAGCAGTTTGAACAGGCCCGACTATGGCTACACCTTC; CDR3aa: CASSLNRPDYGYTF
v_gene: TRBV6-1; j_gene: TRBJ1-2; d_gene: -; abundance: -; CDR3nt: TGTGCCAGCAGTGAAACCGGGCTCGGTGGCTACACCTTC; CDR3aa: CASSETGLGGYTF
v_gene: TRBV10-3; j_gene: TRBJ1-1; d_gene: -; abundance: -; CDR3nt: TGTGCCATCAGTGCATCAGGGGTGGTGGACACTGAAGCTTTCTTT; CDR3aa: CAISASGVVDTEAFF
v_gene: TRBV7-2; j_gene: TRBJ2-1; d_gene: TRBD2; abundance: -; CDR3nt: TGTGCCAGCAGCTTAGGGACCGGGACTAGCGCTTACAATGAGCAGTTCTTC; CDR3aa: CASSLGTGTSAYNEQFF
v_gene: TRBV2; j_gene: TRBJ2-2; d_gene: -; abundance: -; CDR3nt: TGTGCCAGCAGTGAGCCTGTGGGGACCGGGGAGCTGTTTTTT; CDR3aa: CASSEPVGTGELFF
v_gene: TRBV5-1; j_gene: TRBJ2-5; d_gene: -; abundance: -; CDR3nt: TGCGCCAGCAGCTTGGACGAAGAGACCCAGTACTTC; CDR3aa: CASSLDEETQYF
v_gene: TRBV5-4; j_gene: TRBJ2-1; d_gene: -; abundance: -; CDR3nt: TGTGCCAGCAGCTTCCGGACCCCTTACAATGAGCAGTTCTTC; CDR3aa: CASSFRTPYNEQFF
v_gene: TRBV10-2; j_gene: TRBJ2-7; d_gene: -; abundance: -; CDR3nt: TGCGCCAGCAGTGTTTCTTGGGTGTCCTACGAGCAGTACTTC; CDR3aa: CASSVSWVSYEQYF
v_gene: TRBV18; j_gene: TRBJ2-7; d_gene: -; abundance: once; CDR3nt: TGTGCCAGCAACCTTGGTACAGGGTGGGGTAGCGGTTCCTACGAGCAGTACTTC; CDR3aa: CASNLGTGWGSGSYEQYF
v_gene: TRBV6-6; j_gene: TRBJ2-7; d_gene: TRBD1; abundance: -; CDR3nt: TGTGCCAGCAGTCGCGACAGGGCCTACGAGCAGTACTTC; CDR3aa: CASSRDRAYEQYF
v_gene: TRBV29-1; j_gene: TRBJ2-2; d_gene: -; abundance: once; CDR3nt: TGCAGCGCCAGGGTTGCCGGGGAGCTGTTTTTT; CDR3aa: CSARVAGELFF
v_gene: TRBV6-1; j_gene: TRBJ2-7; d_gene: TRBD2; abundance: once; CDR3nt: TGTGCCAGCAGTGAAGAAATATGGCGGGAGGCCGGGGCCTACGAGCAGTACTTC; CDR3aa: CASSEEIWREAGAYEQYF
v_gene: TRBV10-2; j_gene: TRBJ2-2; d_gene: -; abundance: -; CDR3nt: TGCGGCGTCCGGCGGGCCGGGGAGCTGTTTTTT; CDR3aa: CGVRRAGELFF
v_gene: TRBV6-1; j_gene: TRBJ2-1; d_gene: TRBD2; abundance: -; CDR3nt: TGTGCCAGCACCCTAGGACTAGCGGCATACAATGAGCAGTTCTTC; CDR3aa: CASTLGLAAYNEQFF
v_gene: TRBV6-6; j_gene: TRBJ2-7; d_gene: -; abundance: -; CDR3nt: TGTGCCAGCACCGCCGGGACCGTGGCCCTCCACGAGCAGTACTTC; CDR3aa: CASTAGTVALHEQYF
v_gene: TRBV27; j_gene: TRBJ2-5; d_gene: TRBD1; abundance: -; CDR3nt: TGTGCCAGCAGTTTATTCGGACAGGGGTACCAAGAGACCCAGTACTTC; CDR3aa: CASSLFGQGYQETQYF
v_gene: TRBV6-6; j_gene: TRBJ1-2; d_gene: -; abundance: -; CDR3nt: TGTGCCAGCACGCGAAGGGCAGACTATGGCTACACCTTC; CDR3aa: CASTRRADYGYTF
v_gene: TRBV9; j_gene: TRBJ1-2; d_gene: -; abundance: -; CDR3nt: TGTGCCAGCAGCTCTAGATCAGGAACGGGATGGGGCTACACCTTC; CDR3aa: CASSSRSGTGWGYTF